In this sample, the clone carrying this T cell receptor beta chain turned up a few times. As yet, its antigen is unknown. These data come from a study of Ad26.COV2.S vaccination and SARS-CoV-2 variants. Whole-study results and caveats: Total T cell responses may have been underestimated by the TCR breadth and depth analyses.

The germline V gene has CDR1 KGHDR and CDR2 SFDVKD. V lost 2 bases to trimming and J lost 8 bases; unmatched junction nucleotides: 14. This CDR3 spans 17 amino acids. Clones were read by immunoSEQ multiplex PCR, and TCRdb kept only the in-frame ones, dropping some. The sample yields about 350,000 clones, 86% seen once. Treatment: 15 to 20 received Ad26.COV2.S at low or high dose, single or two shots; 5 received placebo; per-sample allocation not given. On day 63 after the first injection, vaccine and placebo recipients gave samples. The chain carries TRBV24-1 and TRBJ2-1; 7 bases line up with TRBD2. This specimen was peripheral blood, taken in a trial of Ad26.COV2.S vaccine versus placebo. The receptor's source is a person aged 18 to 65 who received the Ad26.COV2.S COVID-19 vaccine or a placebo. The CDR3 reads CATSDSLGGSTGDEQFF. The CDR3 bases are TGTGCCACCAGTGATTCCCTCGGCGGGAGTACCGGCGATGAGCAGTTCTTC.